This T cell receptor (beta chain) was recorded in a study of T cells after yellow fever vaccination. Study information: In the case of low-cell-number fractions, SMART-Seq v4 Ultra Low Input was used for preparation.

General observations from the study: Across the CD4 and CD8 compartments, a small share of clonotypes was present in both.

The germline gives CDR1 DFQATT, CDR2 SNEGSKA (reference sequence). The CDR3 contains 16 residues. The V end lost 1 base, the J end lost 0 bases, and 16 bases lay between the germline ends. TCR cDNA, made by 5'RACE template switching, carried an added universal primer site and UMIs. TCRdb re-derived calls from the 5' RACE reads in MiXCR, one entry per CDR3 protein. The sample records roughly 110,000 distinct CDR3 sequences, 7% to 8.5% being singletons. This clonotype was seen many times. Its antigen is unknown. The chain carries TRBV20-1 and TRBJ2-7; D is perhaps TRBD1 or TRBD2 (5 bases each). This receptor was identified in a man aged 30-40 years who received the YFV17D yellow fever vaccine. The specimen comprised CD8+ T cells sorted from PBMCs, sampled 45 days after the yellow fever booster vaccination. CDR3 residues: CSARATGTVYSYEQYF. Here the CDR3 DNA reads TGCAGTGCTAGAGCAACCGGGACGGTGTACTCCTACGAGCAGTACTTC.